This entry is about one TCR beta chain. This clonotype was seen many times. The target of this receptor is not known. No base qualities exist here, and no much larger clone lies one base off it. From the cysteine through the phenylalanine, the CDR3 covers 13 amino acids. This entry keeps only the CDR3 DNA: 39 bases, framed from base 1. V sheds 6 bases and J sheds 7 bases, leaving 10 bases between their ends. Via the germline V gene, CDR1 is MNHNS and CDR2 SASEGT. The sample belongs to a study of T cell repertoires in cytomegalovirus infection (dated by TCRdb to about 2019). For context, the study as a whole: Donor HLA type was relevant to the analysis, because carriage of CMV infection together with the matching HLA type was indicated by public TCR beta signatures.

The investigation overall reported the following: In both this cohort and an independent roughly 330-donor cohort, the cumulative frequency of public TCR beta family members distinguished carriers of CMV infection plus the relevant HLA type. The ex vivo response was dominated by HLA-C-restricted CMV-specific TCR beta clonotypes, which also provided the single most frequent clonotype in two of eight donors.

The sequencer listed for this sample is Illumina HiSeq 1500. The public reads were reanalyzed by TCRdb: fastp trimming at Q25, MiXCR alignment, in-frame beta chains only. When rows share a CDR3 protein, they turn into one entry using the most common DNA and genes. A total of about 490,000 distinct CDR3 sequences appear in this sample, 15% to 20% of them only once. The ten largest make up 20% to 30% of the sample. The TCR was taken from a human donor in good health (CMV status not recorded). Some clones in this sample may be carry-over from other donors' samples. The chain links TRBV6-1 with TRBJ1-6; the best D guess is TRBD1, with 6 bases matching. The sample was CD8+ T cells from PBMCs. The nucleotide sequence reads as follows: TGTGCCAGCAGGGGGGGGGGCAATTCACCCCTCCACTTT. Its translation reads: CASRGGGNSPLHF.